The rows below give T cell receptor beta chains drawn from one sample of a study of cytomegalovirus exposure and HLA in healthy donors. TCRdb's table, derived via immunoSEQ multiplex PCR, lists solely in-frame clones and lacks some. The sample lists under 200,000 clones, 65% to 90% occurring once. The material sequenced was PBMCs. The receptors were sampled from a woman in her twenties or thirties in good health and CMV-seronegative. CDR3s include the opening cysteine and the closing phenylalanine or tryptophan. The D gene is left open where the match is weak. Where a row states a size, it is once, few, many or the class of an expanded clone; other rows omit it.

clone size: -
V gene: TRBV5-1
J gene: TRBJ1-1
D gene: TRBD1
CDR3 protein: CASSLDRGTTEAFF
CDR3 DNA: TGCGCCAGCAGCTTAGACAGGGGAACCACTGAAGCTTTCTTT

clone size: -
V gene: TRBV29-1
J gene: TRBJ2-2
D gene: -
CDR3 protein: CSVVVGATGELFF
CDR3 DNA: TGCAGCGTTGTTGTAGGGGCCACCGGGGAGCTGTTTTTT

clone size: -
V gene: TRBV7-5
J gene: TRBJ2-7
D gene: -
CDR3 protein: CARSFQGTYEQYF
CDR3 DNA: TGTGCCAGAAGCTTTCAGGGCACCTACGAGCAGTACTTC

clone size: -
V gene: TRBV9
J gene: TRBJ2-5
D gene: -
CDR3 protein: CASSVGVGGGAQETQYF
CDR3 DNA: TGTGCCAGCAGCGTAGGGGTGGGAGGGGGGGCGCAAGAGACCCAGTACTTC

clone size: few
V gene: TRBV4-2
J gene: TRBJ2-5
D gene: TRBD2
CDR3 protein: CASSPSAGHWGETQYF
CDR3 DNA: TGTGCCAGCAGCCCATCAGCGGGGCATTGGGGTGAGACCCAGTACTTC

clone size: -
V gene: TRBV7-2
J gene: TRBJ1-2
D gene: TRBD1
CDR3 protein: CASSPGTAIYGYTF
CDR3 DNA: TGTGCCAGCAGCCCCGGGACAGCAATCTATGGCTACACCTTC

clone size: -
V gene: TRBV7-8
J gene: TRBJ2-7
D gene: -
CDR3 protein: CASSLGLGGDEQYF
CDR3 DNA: TGTGCCAGCAGCTTAGGCCTGGGGGGAGACGAGCAGTACTTC

clone size: -
V gene: TRBV27
J gene: TRBJ1-2
D gene: -
CDR3 protein: CASRLSGGHGYTF
CDR3 DNA: TGTGCCAGCAGACTGTCTGGTGGGCACGGCTACACCTTC

clone size: -
V gene: TRBV2
J gene: TRBJ1-5
D gene: TRBD1
CDR3 protein: CASSAQTGVDQPQHF
CDR3 DNA: TGTGCCAGCAGTGCTCAGACAGGGGTAGATCAGCCCCAGCATTTT

clone size: -
V gene: TRBV2
J gene: TRBJ2-5
D gene: TRBD1
CDR3 protein: CASRGTGEETQYF
CDR3 DNA: TGTGCCAGCAGGGGGACAGGGGAAGAGACCCAGTACTTC

clone size: -
V gene: TRBV19
J gene: TRBJ1-1
D gene: -
CDR3 protein: CASSTLQGLNTEAFF
CDR3 DNA: TGTGCCAGTAGTACCTTACAGGGCTTGAACACTGAAGCTTTCTTT

clone size: once
V gene: TRBV18
J gene: TRBJ2-7
D gene: TRBD1
CDR3 protein: CASSQGTGGSEQYF
CDR3 DNA: TGTGCCAGCTCACAGGGGACAGGGGGCTCCGAGCAGTACTTC

clone size: few
V gene: TRBV7-3
J gene: TRBJ2-2
D gene: TRBD2
CDR3 protein: CASSPGTSGVGGELFF
CDR3 DNA: TGTGCCAGCAGCCCCGGGACTAGCGGAGTGGGGGGGGAGCTGTTTTTT

clone size: -
V gene: TRBV19
J gene: TRBJ1-1
D gene: TRBD1
CDR3 protein: CASSPGQRNTEAFF
CDR3 DNA: TGTGCCAGTAGCCCGGGACAGCGGAACACTGAAGCTTTCTTT

clone size: -
V gene: TRBV5-1
J gene: TRBJ2-4
D gene: -
CDR3 protein: CASSLSQSFPKNIQYF
CDR3 DNA: TGCGCCAGCAGCTTAAGTCAGTCGTTTCCCAAAAACATTCAGTACTTC

clone size: -
V gene: TRBV6-1
J gene: TRBJ2-5
D gene: TRBD2
CDR3 protein: CASRLAGGETQYF
CDR3 DNA: TGTGCCAGCAGGCTAGCGGGAGGAGAGACCCAGTACTTC

clone size: -
V gene: TRBV6-1
J gene: TRBJ1-5
D gene: TRBD1
CDR3 protein: CASSEGTAWPSNQPQHF
CDR3 DNA: TGTGCCAGCAGTGAGGGGACAGCCTGGCCCAGCAATCAGCCCCAGCATTTT

clone size: few
V gene: TRBV5-5
J gene: TRBJ2-5
D gene: -
CDR3 protein: CASSSGGLGTQYF
CDR3 DNA: TGTGCCAGCAGCTCCGGCGGTTTGGGGACCCAGTACTTC

clone size: -
V gene: TRBV28
J gene: TRBJ2-3
D gene: TRBD2
CDR3 protein: CATVAGGVGTDTQYF
CDR3 DNA: TGTGCCACGGTAGCGGGAGGTGTTGGCACAGATACGCAGTATTTT

clone size: few
V gene: TRBV6-1
J gene: TRBJ1-1
D gene: -
CDR3 protein: CASSPVGGFNTEAFF
CDR3 DNA: TGTGCCAGCAGTCCAGTGGGGGGGTTTAACACTGAAGCTTTCTTT

clone size: once
V gene: TRBV19
J gene: TRBJ1-2
D gene: -
CDR3 protein: CASSMGGIRDYGYTF
CDR3 DNA: TGTGCCAGTAGTATGGGAGGAATTCGCGACTATGGCTACACCTTC

clone size: few
V gene: TRBV28
J gene: TRBJ1-5
D gene: TRBD1
CDR3 protein: CASSLRGRGFEPQHF
CDR3 DNA: TGTGCCAGCAGTTTACGGGGCAGGGGGTTTGAGCCCCAGCATTTT

clone size: once
V gene: TRBV6-5
J gene: TRBJ2-7
D gene: -
CDR3 protein: CASSYSNVPGQLYF
CDR3 DNA: TGTGCCAGCAGTTACTCGAATGTCCCCGGACAGTTGTACTTC

clone size: -
V gene: TRBV28
J gene: TRBJ1-5
D gene: -
CDR3 protein: CAEQGGVSNQPQHF
CDR3 DNA: TGTGCCGAACAAGGAGGTGTCAGCAATCAGCCCCAGCATTTT

clone size: once
V gene: TRBV29-1
J gene: TRBJ2-7
D gene: -
CDR3 protein: CSRKGETYEQYF
CDR3 DNA: TGCAGTAGGAAGGGGGAGACCTACGAGCAGTACTTC

clone size: -
V gene: TRBV2
J gene: TRBJ2-7
D gene: -
CDR3 protein: CASSERSSYEQYF
CDR3 DNA: TGTGCCAGCAGTGAGAGGAGCTCCTACGAGCAGTACTTC

clone size: -
V gene: TRBV7-2
J gene: TRBJ2-5
D gene: TRBD1
CDR3 protein: CASITTGEQETQYF
CDR3 DNA: TGTGCCAGCATCACGACAGGGGAACAAGAGACCCAGTACTTC

clone size: -
V gene: TRBV11-2
J gene: TRBJ1-1
D gene: TRBD1
CDR3 protein: CASSLRDRGPARGNTEAFF
CDR3 DNA: TGTGCCAGCAGCCTCCGGGACAGGGGGCCAGCGCGGGGGAACACTGAAGCTTTCTTT